The clone carrying this TCR beta chain was observed once. These data are taken from a study of control samples from healthy donors and cancer patients. TCRdb's copy holds only in-frame clones and misses some; the assay was immunoSEQ multiplex PCR. The repertoire holds around 74,000 clones, with around 92% as singletons. Per the germline V gene, CDR1 is LGHDT and CDR2 is YNNKEL (reference sequence). The V gene end was trimmed by 2 bases and the J gene end by 5 bases; junction bases not matched to a gene: 4. The length of the CDR3 is 14 residues. The chain carries TRBV3-1 (or the pseudogene TRBV3-2) and TRBJ1-1, with TRBD1 matching 8 bases. This receptor was obtained from a woman aged 55-69 years in good health. The sample was blood. The CDR3 coding sequence is TGTGCCAGCAGCCAAACCAGGGGGCATACTGAAGCTTTCTTT. Translated, it gives CASSQTRGHTEAFF.